This T cell receptor (beta chain) was recorded in a study of T cell responses to AZD1222 COVID-19 vaccine. The overall study: It was second doses at about 4 or about 12 weeks that were pooled.

Generated by immunoSEQ multiplex PCR, the TCRdb table keeps only in-frame clones and is missing some. The table records 70,000 to 90,000 clones, around nine tenths of them present only once. This CDR3 spans 14 amino acids. CDR1 and CDR2 from the germline V gene are MNHEY and SVGAGI. The junction had 6 bases not matched to a gene; V was cut back by 7 bases and J by 1 base. This clone turned up a few times. Its antigen remains unidentified. Points from the study as a whole: Epitopes outside B.1.351 and B.1.1.7 mutated regions reportedly drew nearly half of spike TCRs. At study baseline, merely six AZD1222 recipients were seropositive. Females made up more of the donors, who were largely white British, and clonal diversity may have come out too low.

The material sequenced was peripheral blood, taken on day 0 of AZD1222 vaccination. The V and J genes are TRBV6-5 and TRBJ1-1, with 7 bases that match TRBD1. The receptor was isolated from an adult in good health. DNA for the CDR3: TGTGCCAGCAACTGGGACAGATCGAACACTGAAGCTTTCTTT. Translated, it gives CASNWDRSNTEAFF.